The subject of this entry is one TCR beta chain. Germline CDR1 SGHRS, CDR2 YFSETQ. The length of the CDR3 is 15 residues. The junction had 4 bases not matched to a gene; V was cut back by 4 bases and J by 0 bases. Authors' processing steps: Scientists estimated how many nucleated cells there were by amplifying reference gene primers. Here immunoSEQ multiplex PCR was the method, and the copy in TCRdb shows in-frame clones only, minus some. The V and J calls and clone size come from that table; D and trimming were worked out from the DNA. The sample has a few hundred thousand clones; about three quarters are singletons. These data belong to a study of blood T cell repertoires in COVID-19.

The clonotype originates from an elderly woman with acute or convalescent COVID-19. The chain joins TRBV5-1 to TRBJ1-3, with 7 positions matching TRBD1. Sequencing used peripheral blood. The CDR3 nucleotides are TGCGCCAGCAGCCCGACAGGGAACTCTGGAAACACCATATATTTT. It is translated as CASSPTGNSGNTIYF.